This entry lists 23 T cell receptor beta chains sequenced from one sample in a study of blood T cells in healthy people across ages. The authors ran a second PCR of roughly 6 to 12 cycles using a sample-barcoded 5' primer and a J-beta primer mix. TCRdb used MiXCR to reprocess the 5' RACE reads, holding one entry per CDR3 protein. The data show 450,000 to 700,000 distinct CDR3 sequences, with about 25% seen just once and under 20% held by the top ten. The specimen sequenced was blood. Source of these receptors: a woman aged 65 to 85 in good health.

This clonotype was found a few times. The chain links TRBV5-1 to TRBJ2-3; 8 bases align to TRBD1. CDR3 size: 14 residues. J lost 3 bases, V lost 4 bases, and 4 bases had no gene match. Germline V lookup: CDR1 SGHRS, CDR2 YFSETQ. CDR3 in DNA: TGCGCCAGCAGCCCGACAGGGGTTACAGATACGCAGTATTTT. This translates into CASSPTGVTDTQYF.

This clonotype has only one observation. V usage is TRBV20-1 and J usage is TRBJ2-5; a weak D match, TRBD2 (5 bases). Germline V CDR1 and CDR2: DFQATT, SNEGSKA (reference sequence). V dropped 5 bases and J dropped 10 bases, with 20 bases sitting between them. The CDR3 is 13 amino acids. This CDR3 is CSAAPQPGSGQYF. The CDR3 coding sequence is TGCAGTGCTGCTCCACAGCCGGGGAGTGGCCAGTACTTC.

Only one count was recorded for this clonotype. The chain employs TRBV19 and TRBJ2-1; D possibly corresponds to TRBD1 (6 bases). The closer fit of TRBJ2-7 to the DNA end suggests the J call may be wrong. The V gene's germline CDR1 is LNHDA and CDR2 SQIVND (reference sequence). This CDR3 contains 14 residues. CDR3 amino acids: CASSILGQSYEQYF. The DNA for the CDR3 is TGTGCCAGTAGTATCCTCGGACAGTCCTACGAGCAGTACTTC.

This clonotype was seen a single time. This rearrangement joins TRBV5-1 to TRBJ2-7; maybe TRBD2 (6 bases). CDR1 is SGHRS and CDR2 is YFSETQ in the germline V gene. The V gene lost 4 bases and the J gene lost 2 bases, with 13 bases spanning the gap. The CDR3 covers 14 residues. This CDR3 reads CASSVTGLTYEQYF. The CDR3 DNA sequence: TGCGCCAGCAGCGTCACGGGACTTACCTACGAGCAGTACTTC.

This clonotype was seen a handful of times. V is TRBV20-1 and J is TRBJ1-2; D is uncertain. Trimming took off 1 base at V and 3 bases at J, with 15 bases between the two ends. This CDR3 is built from 15 residues. CDR1 and CDR2 from the germline V gene are DFQATT and SNEGSKA (reference sequence). The CDR3 nucleotides are TGCAGTGCTAGAGGGGTGTTGAGCATGGACTATGGCTACACCTTC. This sequence encodes CSARGVLSMDYGYTF.

The chain combines TRBV4-2 with TRBJ2-7, with TRBD2 as a possible D gene (5 bases). Germline V CDR1 and CDR2: LGHNA, YNFKEQ. The CDR3 contains 15 residues. The V end lost 2 bases, the J end lost 1 base, and 12 bases lay between the germline ends. The CDR3 coding sequence is TGTGCCAGCAGCCAAAGCTTCGGGGAATCCTACGAGCAGTACTTC. Encoded protein: CASSQSFGESYEQYF.

This clonotype was seen a handful of times. One end of the junction varies from germline; a read error may be responsible. The chain has TRBV5-4 and TRBJ2-2; 7 bases fit TRBD1. The CDR3 is 15 amino acids. The germline CDR1 and CDR2 sequences are SGHNT and YYREEE (reference sequence). For the CDR3, the DNA is TGTGCCAGCAGCTTTGAGGGGGCGAATACCGGGGAGCTGTTTTTT. Its protein product is CASSFEGANTGELFF.

The J gene is TRBJ1-1, the V gene TRBV29-1; D is ambiguous. Per the germline V gene, CDR1 is SQVTM and CDR2 is ANQGSEA. The CDR3 consists of 13 residues. Deletions cut 5 bases from V and 2 bases from J, with 12 bases between. In DNA, the CDR3 is TGCAGCGTTCCGATAGTTCTTAACACTGAAGCTTTCTTT. It specifies CSVPIVLNTEAFF.

The genes are TRBV15 and TRBJ2-1, with a weak D call TRBD2 (6 bases). V was cut by 5 bases and J by 3 bases, with 14 bases left in between. The germline V gene encodes CDR1 LNHNV and CDR2 YYDKDF (reference sequence). The CDR3 runs to 15 residues. DNA of the CDR3: TGTGCCACCAGCTCCGGCGCGGGGAACTACAATGAGCAGTTCTTC. This sequence encodes CATSSGAGNYNEQFF.

This clonotype was seen a handful of times. This chain uses TRBV5-5 with TRBJ1-5; D is undetermined. CDR1 and CDR2 (germline): SGHKS, YYEKEE (reference sequence). Trimming stripped 3 bases from V and 9 bases from J, with 10 bases between. There are 12 residues in the CDR3. The DNA for the CDR3 is TGTGCCAGCAGCTCACCTCGGGGGCCCCAGCATTTT. It encodes CASSSPRGPQHF.

The V and J genes are TRBV20-1 and TRBJ1-2; TRBD1 matches at 7 bases. The CDR3 is 11 residues long. The J segment lost 8 bases and the V segment lost 4 bases, leaving 4 bases of the junction unmatched. Germline V gene data show CDR1 as DFQATT and CDR2 as SNEGSKA (reference sequence). The CDR3 protein is CSAIGGKGYTF. In DNA form, the CDR3 reads TGCAGTGCTATAGGGGGCAAAGGCTACACCTTC.

This rearrangement joins TRBV7-2 to TRBJ1-6; the D is unclear. The CDR3 runs to 14 residues. The V gene lost 2 bases and the J gene lost 6 bases, with 8 bases spanning the gap. Germline V gives CDR1 SGHTA, CDR2 FQGNSA. In DNA form, the CDR3 reads TGTGCCAGCAGCTTAAGGCAGAGTAATTCACCCCTCCACTTT. Encoded protein: CASSLRQSNSPLHF. The variable domain in full, completed from reference TRBV7-2 and TRBJ1-6, reads GAGVSQSPSNKVTEKGKDVELRCDPISGHTALYWYRQSLGQGLEFLIYFQGNSAPDKSGLPSDRFSAERTGGSVSTLTIQRTQQEDSAVYLCASSLRQSNSPLHFGNGTRLTVT.

This chain connects TRBV29-1 to TRBJ2-3; D unresolved. Trimming took off 4 bases at V and 0 bases at J, with 14 bases between the two ends. The CDR3 has 15 residues. Germline values: CDR1 SQVTM, CDR2 ANQGSEA. CDR3 region: CSVVIRQSSTDTQYF. The CDR3 DNA sequence: TGCAGCGTTGTGATCCGCCAATCTAGCACAGATACGCAGTATTTT.

There are a few counts of this clonotype. The chain employs TRBV20-1 and TRBJ1-1; a possible D gene is TRBD1 (6 bases). The CDR3 loop spans 12 amino acids. Deletions cut 5 bases from V and 3 bases from J, with 10 bases between. Germline V gene lookup returns CDR1 DFQATT and CDR2 SNEGSKA (reference sequence). The CDR3 DNA sequence: TGCAGTGCTTTCTCAGGGGACACTGAAGCTTTCTTT. Amino acid sequence: CSAFSGDTEAFF.

The rearrangement uses TRBV5-1 and TRBJ2-5; 15 bases match TRBD2. The CDR3 loop spans 19 amino acids. With 0 bases clipped from V and 0 bases from J, the junction kept 6 bases outside the gene matches. The germline V gene encodes CDR1 SGHRS and CDR2 YFSETQ. The CDR3 is CASSLVGLAGGRYQETQYF. The CDR3 nucleotides read TGCGCCAGCAGCTTGGTGGGACTAGCGGGGGGCCGGTACCAAGAGACCCAGTACTTC.

V is TRBV20-1 and J is TRBJ2-5, with D perhaps matching TRBD1 (7 bases). The J call may be in error: the DNA end matches TRBJ2-1 better. This CDR3 is built from 12 residues. Germline V gene sequence: CDR1 DFQATT, CDR2 SNEGSKA (reference sequence). CDR3 in DNA: TGCAGTGCCTGCAGGGGGGTTTGGGAGCAGTTCTTC. It codes for CSACRGVWEQFF.

V gene TRBV7-2 combines with J gene TRBJ2-1; the D gene is possibly TRBD1 (6 bases). Trimming stripped 4 bases from V and 9 bases from J, with 13 bases between. Germline V gene sequence: CDR1 SGHTA, CDR2 FQGNSA. The CDR3 spans 13 residues. This CDR3 is CASSSQGYLEQFF. For the CDR3, the DNA is TGTGCCAGCAGCTCACAGGGTTACCTTGAGCAGTTCTTC.

In this sample, this clonotype turned up many times. In DNA form, the CDR3 reads TGCAGCGTTGCGGAAGAGACCCAGTACTTC. Protein product: CSVAEETQYF. The J gene is TRBJ2-5, the V gene TRBV29-1; D unclear. Germline CDR1 is SQVTM and CDR2 is ANQGSEA. The CDR3 is 10 residues long. V was shortened by 4 bases and J by 3 bases, with 3 bases between the two germline ends. The full variable domain, its missing parts supplied by reference TRBV29-1 and TRBJ2-5, is SAVISQKPSRDICQRGTSLTIQCQVDSQVTMMFWYRQQPGQSLTLIATANQGSEATYESGFVIDKFPISRPNLTFSTLTVSNMSPEDSSIYLCSVAEETQYFGPGTRLLVL.

This clonotype was recorded a few times. This rearrangement joins TRBV5-5 to TRBJ2-7; D not resolved. Trimming removed 1 base at V and 10 bases at J, with 21 bases between. The CDR3 is 15 residues long. The germline V gene encodes CDR1 SGHKS and CDR2 YYEKEE (reference sequence). CDR3 sequence reads: CASSLLAYGDGPQYF. DNA of the CDR3: TGTGCCAGCAGCTTGCTGGCTTACGGAGATGGCCCACAGTACTTC.

This clonotype turned up a few times. This chain joins TRBV7-9 and TRBJ1-2, with D perhaps TRBD1 (5 bases). Trimming left V 0 bases short and J 4 bases short, with 9 bases between. The germline CDR1 and CDR2 sequences are SEHNR and FQNEAQ (reference sequence). This CDR3 is 14 amino acids long. The CDR3 reads CASSLAGVAYGYTF. In DNA form, the CDR3 reads TGTGCCAGCAGCTTAGCAGGGGTGGCCTATGGCTACACCTTC.

The chain recombines TRBV6-5 with TRBJ2-5; D unclear. The CDR3 loop spans 14 amino acids. The V gene lost 3 bases and the J gene lost 5 bases, with 13 bases spanning the gap. Looked up from germline, CDR1 is MNHEY and CDR2 is SVGAGI. CDR3 region: CASSYSSSAETQYF. For the CDR3, the DNA is TGTGCCAGCAGTTATTCTTCAAGCGCGGAGACCCAGTACTTC.

V and J are TRBV18 and TRBJ2-5; 11 positions agree with TRBD2. Per germline, CDR1 KGHSH and CDR2 LQKENI. V lost 6 bases, J lost 1 base, and 4 bases stayed unmatched. The CDR3 spans 15 residues. The CDR3 sequence: CASSRTSGPQETQYF. The CDR3 region has the DNA TGTGCCAGCTCGCGGACTAGCGGGCCCCAAGAGACCCAGTACTTC. Full variable domain (outside the CDR3, taken from reference TRBV18 and TRBJ2-5): NAGVMQNPRHLVRRRGQEARLRCSPMKGHSHVYWYRQLPEEGLKFMVYLQKENIIDESGMPKERFSAEFPKEGPSILRIQQVVRGDSAAYFCASSRTSGPQETQYFGPGTRLLVL.

This clonotype appeared a few times. Mismatch with germline at one junction end may stem from a read error. Here the CDR3 reads CASREQGYEQCF. The CDR3 coding sequence is TGTGCCAGCAGGGAACAGGGCTACGAGCAGTGCTTC. This chain links TRBV28 with TRBJ2-1; possibly TRBD1 for D (6 bases). The CDR3 spans 12 residues. Germline loops: CDR1 MDHEN, CDR2 SYDVKM. Full variable domain (rest looked up from reference TRBV28 and TRBJ2-1): DVKVTQSSRYLVKRTGEKVFLECVQDMDHENMFWYRQDPGLGLRLIYFSYDVKMKEKGDIPEGYSVSREKKERFSLILESASTNQTSMYLCASREQGYEQCFGPGTRLTVL.